The entry below describes one TCR beta chain. Germline CDR1 and CDR2: SGHTA and FQGNSA. The CDR3 is 12 residues long. Deletions cut 6 bases from V and 8 bases from J, with 13 bases between. Authors' processing steps: Reference gene primer amplification gave estimated nucleated cell counts. Clones were sequenced by immunoSEQ multiplex PCR, and TCRdb holds only the in-frame ones, with some missing. V and J calls and clone size are given by that table; D and trimming were obtained from the DNA. The data contain about 170,000 clones, 70% to 90% of them singletons. This specimen belongs to a study of blood T cell repertoires in COVID-19. Study at large: Samples representing acute and convalescent COVID-19 were sourced from the United States, Italy and Spain. The analysed material was cDNA or gDNA that came from T cells, B-cell-depleted T cells, or PBMCs.

Source material: peripheral blood. The origin of this receptor is an elderly man with COVID-19, enrolled during active disease. This rearrangement joins TRBV7-2 to TRBJ1-1; tentative D call: TRBD1 (6 bases). CDR3 amino acids: CASRRSTGEAFF. The CDR3 DNA follows: TGTGCCAGCAGACGATCCACAGGGGAAGCTTTCTTT.